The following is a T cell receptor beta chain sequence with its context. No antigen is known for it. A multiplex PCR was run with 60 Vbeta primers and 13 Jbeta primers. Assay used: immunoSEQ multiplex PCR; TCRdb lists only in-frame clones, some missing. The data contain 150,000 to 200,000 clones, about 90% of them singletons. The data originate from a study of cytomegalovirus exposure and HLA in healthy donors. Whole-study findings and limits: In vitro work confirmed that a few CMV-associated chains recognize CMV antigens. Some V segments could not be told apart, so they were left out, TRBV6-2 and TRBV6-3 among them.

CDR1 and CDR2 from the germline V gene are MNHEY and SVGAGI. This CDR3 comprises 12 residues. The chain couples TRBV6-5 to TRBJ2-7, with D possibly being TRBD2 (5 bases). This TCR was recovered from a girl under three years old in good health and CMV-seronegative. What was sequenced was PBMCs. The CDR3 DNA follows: TGTGCATCCATGGACTTATACTACGAGCAGTACTTC. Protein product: CASMDLYYEQYF.